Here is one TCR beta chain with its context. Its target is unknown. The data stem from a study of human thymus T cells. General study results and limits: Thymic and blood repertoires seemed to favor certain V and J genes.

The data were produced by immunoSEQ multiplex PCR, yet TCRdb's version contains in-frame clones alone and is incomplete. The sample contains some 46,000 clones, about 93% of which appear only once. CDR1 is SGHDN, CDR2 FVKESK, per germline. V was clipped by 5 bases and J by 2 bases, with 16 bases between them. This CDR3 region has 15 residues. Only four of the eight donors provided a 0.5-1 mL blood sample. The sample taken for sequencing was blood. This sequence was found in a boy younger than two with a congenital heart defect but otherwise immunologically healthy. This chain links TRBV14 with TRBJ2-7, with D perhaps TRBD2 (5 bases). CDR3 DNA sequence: TGTGCCAGCAGCTATATACGGGGTTCCCCCTACGAGCAGTACTTC. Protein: CASSYIRGSPYEQYF.